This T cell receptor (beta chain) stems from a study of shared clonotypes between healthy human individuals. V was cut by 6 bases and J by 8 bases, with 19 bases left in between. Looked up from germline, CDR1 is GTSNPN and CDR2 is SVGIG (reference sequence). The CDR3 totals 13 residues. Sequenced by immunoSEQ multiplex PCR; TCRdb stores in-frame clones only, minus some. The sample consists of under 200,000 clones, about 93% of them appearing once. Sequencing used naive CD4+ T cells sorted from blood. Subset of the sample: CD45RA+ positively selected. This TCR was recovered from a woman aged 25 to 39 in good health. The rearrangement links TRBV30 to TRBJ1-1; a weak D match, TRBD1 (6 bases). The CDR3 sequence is CACDQNLGTEAFF. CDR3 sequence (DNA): TGTGCCTGTGATCAAAACCTAGGGACAGAAGCTTTCTTT. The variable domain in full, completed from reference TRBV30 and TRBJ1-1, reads SQTIHQWPATLVQPVGSPLSLECTVEGTSNPNLYWYRQAAGRGLQLLFYSVGIGQISSEVPQNLSASRPQDRQFILSSKKLLLSDSGFYLCACDQNLGTEAFFGQGTRLTVV.